This TCR beta chain was sequenced in a study of shared clonotypes between healthy human individuals. Ten or more counts support this clone. The antigen is unknown. CDR1 is KGHSH and CDR2 is LQKENI in the germline V gene. The CDR3 is 13 residues long. V lost 8 bases, J lost 5 bases, and 7 bases stayed unmatched. Assay execution took place at the deep level. The table came from immunoSEQ multiplex PCR; TCRdb's copy has only in-frame clones and leaves some out. The sample lists roughly 1,100,000 clones, about 70% occurring once. Study conclusions and caveats: It was observed that 5% to 6.5% of naive CD4 clonotypes were shared across a handful of donors.

The chain has TRBV18 and TRBJ2-5, with 8 positions matching TRBD1. The sample was memory CD4+ T cells sorted from blood. Specified subset: CD45RA-negative fraction. The TCR was taken from a young man in good health. CDR3 bases: TGTGCCAGCGCCCGACAGGGGAAGGAGACCCAGTACTTC. This gives the protein CASARQGKETQYF.